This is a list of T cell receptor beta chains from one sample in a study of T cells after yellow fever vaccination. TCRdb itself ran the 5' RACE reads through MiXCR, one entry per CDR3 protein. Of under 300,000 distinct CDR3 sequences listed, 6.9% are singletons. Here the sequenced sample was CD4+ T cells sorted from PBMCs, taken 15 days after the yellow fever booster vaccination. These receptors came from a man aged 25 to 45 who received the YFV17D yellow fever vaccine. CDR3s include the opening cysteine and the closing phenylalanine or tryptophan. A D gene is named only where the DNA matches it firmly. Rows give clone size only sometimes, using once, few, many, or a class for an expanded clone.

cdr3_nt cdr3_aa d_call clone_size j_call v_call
TGTGCCAGCAGGTCTAGCGGGAGGGGAGATACGCAGTATTTT CASRSSGRGDTQYF TRBD2 few TRBJ2-3 TRBV6-1
TGTGCCAGCAGTATCCTCGTCAATCGAAACATTCAGTACTTC CASSILVNRNIQYF . . TRBJ2-4 TRBV12-3/TRBV12-4
TGTGCCAGCAGCGTAGGGGAAAACACCATATATTTT CASSVGENTIYF . . TRBJ1-3 TRBV9
TGTGCCAGCAGCTTGACTAGCGGGGCTCTCGAGCAGTACTTC CASSLTSGALEQYF TRBD2 few TRBJ2-7 TRBV7-2
TGTGCCAGCTCACCAGGGTCTACCGATGAAAAACTGTTTTTT CASSPGSTDEKLFF . many TRBJ1-4 TRBV18
TGCGCCAGCAGCTTGGTGCTAGGGGGACTCGGAGAGACCCAGTACTTC CASSLVLGGLGETQYF . many TRBJ2-5 TRBV5-1
TGTGCCAGCAGTACGACGATCACCTACGAGCAGTACTTC CASSTTITYEQYF . many TRBJ2-7 TRBV12-3/TRBV12-4
TGTGCCAGCACCAAGACAGGGGCGCATAATGAGCAGTTCTTC CASTKTGAHNEQFF TRBD1 few TRBJ2-1 TRBV12-3/TRBV12-4
TGTGCCACCAGTGATTCCCGAAACAGGGTTGATACGCAGTATTTT CATSDSRNRVDTQYF . many TRBJ2-3 TRBV24-1
TGTGCCAGCTCCCCAAAAACAGGGGGCCACGAGCAGTACTTC CASSPKTGGHEQYF TRBD1 few TRBJ2-7 TRBV18
TGTGCCACCAGTGATTTCGGGAGGCAATACAATGAGCAGTTCTTC CATSDFGRQYNEQFF TRBD2 many TRBJ2-1 TRBV24-1
TGTGCCAGCAGCCGCGGGACTCACAATGAGCAGTTCTTC CASSRGTHNEQFF . . TRBJ2-1 TRBV5-8
TGCAGTGCTTATACCGGGACAGGGAAAACCGGGGAGCTGTTTTTT CSAYTGTGKTGELFF TRBD1 many TRBJ2-2 TRBV20-1
TGCAGTGCCAGGACAGGGGGGAATAGCAAGCAGCCCCAGCATTTT CSARTGGNSKQPQHF TRBD1 . TRBJ1-5 TRBV20-1
TGTGCCAGCAGCGTCACGGCGGGAGGGGGCACAGATACGCAGTATTTT CASSVTAGGGTDTQYF TRBD2 few TRBJ2-3 TRBV12-3/TRBV12-4
TGCGCCAGCAGCACCGGACAGGTTATGAACACTGAAGCTTTCTTT CASSTGQVMNTEAFF TRBD1 . TRBJ1-1 TRBV5-1
TGCAGTGCTGGGGGCTACGAGCAGTACTTC CSAGGYEQYF . many TRBJ2-7 TRBV20-1
TGCAGTGCTGCGGGACTAGCGGCCCGAAGCTCCTACAATGAGCAGTTCTTC CSAAGLAARSSYNEQFF TRBD2 . TRBJ2-1 TRBV20-1
TGTGCCAGCAACTCTGCCCCCGGGGTTGGGACTGAAGCTTTCTTT CASNSAPGVGTEAFF . few TRBJ1-1 TRBV6-1
TGTGCCAGCAGTGAAGGAGGGGCGTATTCCGGGGAGCTGTTTTTT CASSEGGAYSGELFF . many TRBJ2-2 TRBV6-4
TGTGCCAGCAGATCGTACAGGGGGGGAGATACGCAGTATTTT CASRSYRGGDTQYF . many TRBJ2-3 TRBV12-3/TRBV12-4
TGTGCCAGCAGCTTAGAAGGGGGCGTCTCCTACGAGCAGTACTTC CASSLEGGVSYEQYF TRBD1 . TRBJ2-7 TRBV7-2
TGCGCCAGCAGCTCCGGACAGCTGGGACTAGCGGGCCCCACAGATACGCAGTATTTT CASSSGQLGLAGPTDTQYF TRBD2 many TRBJ2-3 TRBV5-1
TGTGCCAGCAGCCAATACGGTGGTAACGTAAATTCACCCCTCCACTTT CASSQYGGNVNSPLHF . . TRBJ1-6 TRBV14
TGTGCCAGCAGCTCGCAGGGGGCATCTGAGCAGTACTTC CASSSQGASEQYF TRBD1 many TRBJ2-7 TRBV7-9
TGTGCCACCAGCAGATCACAGGGAACTATGAGCTCCTACGAGCAGTACTTC CATSRSQGTMSSYEQYF . . TRBJ2-7 TRBV15
TGCGCCAGCAGTCAGCGGCATTCCCCCTACGAGCAGTACTTC CASSQRHSPYEQYF . many TRBJ2-7 TRBV23-1
TGTGCCAGTAGTACACCGGGACATCAAAAACTGTTTTTT CASSTPGHQKLFF . many TRBJ1-4 TRBV19
TGCAGTGCCCAAGGCGAGCAGTACTTC CSAQGEQYF . few TRBJ2-7 TRBV20-1
TGCGCCAGGCGACAGGGTCGACGAGAGACCCAGTACTTC CARRQGRRETQYF TRBD1 . TRBJ2-5 TRBV23-1
TGCGCCAGCAGCACAACGGGACAGGACACTGAAGCTTTCTTT CASSTTGQDTEAFF TRBD1 . TRBJ1-1 TRBV5-1
TGCACAATACCCCGGGCGGGGGGGCGATCAGATACGCAGTATTTT CTIPRAGGRSDTQYF TRBD2 . TRBJ2-3 TRBV29-1
TGCGCCAGCAGCTTACGGCAGGGATCAGCTTTCTTT CASSLRQGSAFF . few TRBJ1-1 TRBV5-1
TGTGCCAGCTCACCAGCTGGGGACTACGAGCAGTACTTC CASSPAGDYEQYF . many TRBJ2-7 TRBV18
TGCAGTGCTAATAAATACCGGGAAACCGAGCAGTACTTC CSANKYRETEQYF . many TRBJ2-7 TRBV20-1